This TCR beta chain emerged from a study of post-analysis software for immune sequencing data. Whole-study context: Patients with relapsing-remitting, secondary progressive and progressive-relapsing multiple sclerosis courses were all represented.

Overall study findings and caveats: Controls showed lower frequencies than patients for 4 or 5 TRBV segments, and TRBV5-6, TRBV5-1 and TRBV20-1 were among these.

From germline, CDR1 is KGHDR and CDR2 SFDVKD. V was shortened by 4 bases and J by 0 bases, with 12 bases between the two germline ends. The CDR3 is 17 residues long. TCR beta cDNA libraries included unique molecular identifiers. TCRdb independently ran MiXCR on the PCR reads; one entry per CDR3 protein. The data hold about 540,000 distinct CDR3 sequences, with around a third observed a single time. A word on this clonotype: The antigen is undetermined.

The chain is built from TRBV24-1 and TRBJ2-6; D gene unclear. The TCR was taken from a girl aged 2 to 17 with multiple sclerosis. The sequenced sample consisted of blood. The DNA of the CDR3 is TGTGCCACCAGTGACCCCGGACGGACCTCTGGGGCCAACGTCCTGACTTTC. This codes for CATSDPGRTSGANVLTF.